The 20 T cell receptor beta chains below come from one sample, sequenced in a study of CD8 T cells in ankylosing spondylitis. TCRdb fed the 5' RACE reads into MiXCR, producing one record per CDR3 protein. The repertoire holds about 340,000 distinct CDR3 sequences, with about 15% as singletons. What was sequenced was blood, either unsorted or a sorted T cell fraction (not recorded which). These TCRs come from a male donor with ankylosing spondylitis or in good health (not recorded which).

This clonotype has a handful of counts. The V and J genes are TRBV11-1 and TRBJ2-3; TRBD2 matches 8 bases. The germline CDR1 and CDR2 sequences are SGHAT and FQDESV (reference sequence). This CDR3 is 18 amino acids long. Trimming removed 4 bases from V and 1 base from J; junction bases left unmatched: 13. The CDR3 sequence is CASSSTGSGLVGTDTQYF. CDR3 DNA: TGTGCCAGCAGCTCAACAGGGTCGGGACTAGTCGGCACAGATACGCAGTATTTT. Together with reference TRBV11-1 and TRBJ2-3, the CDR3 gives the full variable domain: EAEVAQSPRYKITEKSQAVAFWCDPISGHATLYWYRQILGQGPELLVQFQDESVVDDSQLPKDRFSAERLKGVDSTLKIQPAELGDSAMYLCASSSTGSGLVGTDTQYFGPGTRLTVL.

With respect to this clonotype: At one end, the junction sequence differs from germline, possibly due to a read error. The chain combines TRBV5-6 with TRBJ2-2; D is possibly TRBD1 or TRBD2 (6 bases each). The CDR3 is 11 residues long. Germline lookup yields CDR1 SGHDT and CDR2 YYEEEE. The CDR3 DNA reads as TGCCCAAGGGGGGCTACCGGGGAGCTGTTTTTT. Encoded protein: CPRGATGELFF.

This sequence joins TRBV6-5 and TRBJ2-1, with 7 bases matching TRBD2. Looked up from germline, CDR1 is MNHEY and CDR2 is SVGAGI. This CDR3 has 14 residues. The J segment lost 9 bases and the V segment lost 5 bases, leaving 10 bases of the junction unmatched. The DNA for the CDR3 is TGTGCCAGCAGTAACCCCGGGGGGAATGGTGAGCAGTTCTTC. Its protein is CASSNPGGNGEQFF.

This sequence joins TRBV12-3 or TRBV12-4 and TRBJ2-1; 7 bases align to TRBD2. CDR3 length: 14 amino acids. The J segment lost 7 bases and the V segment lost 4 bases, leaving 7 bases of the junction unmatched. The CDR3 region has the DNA TGTGCCAGCAGTTGGGGTGGGGGGGGGAATGAGCAGTTCTTC. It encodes CASSWGGGGNEQFF.

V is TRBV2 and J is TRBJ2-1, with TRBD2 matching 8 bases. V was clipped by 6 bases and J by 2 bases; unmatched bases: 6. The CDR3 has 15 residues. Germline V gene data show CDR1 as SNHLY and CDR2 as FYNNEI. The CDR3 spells CASRLLAATYNEQFF. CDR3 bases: TGTGCCAGCAGGCTACTAGCGGCGACCTACAATGAGCAGTTCTTC. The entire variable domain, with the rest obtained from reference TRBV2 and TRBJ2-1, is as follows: EPEVTQTPSHQVTQMGQEVILRCVPISNHLYFYWYRQILGQKVEFLVSFYNNEISEKSEIFDDQFSVERPDGSNFTLKIRSTKLEDSAMYFCASRLLAATYNEQFFGPGTRLTVL.

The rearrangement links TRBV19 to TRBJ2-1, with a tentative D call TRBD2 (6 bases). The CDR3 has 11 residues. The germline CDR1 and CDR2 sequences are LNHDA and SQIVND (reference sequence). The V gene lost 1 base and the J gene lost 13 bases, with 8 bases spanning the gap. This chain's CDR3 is CASSIGDSQFF. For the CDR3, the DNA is TGTGCCAGTAGTATAGGGGACTCACAGTTCTTC.

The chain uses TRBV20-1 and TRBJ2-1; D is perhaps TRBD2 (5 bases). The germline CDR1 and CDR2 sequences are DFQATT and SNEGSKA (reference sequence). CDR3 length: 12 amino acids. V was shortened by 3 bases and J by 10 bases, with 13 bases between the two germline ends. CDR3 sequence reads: CSARGASKEQFF. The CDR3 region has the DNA TGCAGTGCTAGGGGAGCGAGCAAAGAGCAGTTCTTC.

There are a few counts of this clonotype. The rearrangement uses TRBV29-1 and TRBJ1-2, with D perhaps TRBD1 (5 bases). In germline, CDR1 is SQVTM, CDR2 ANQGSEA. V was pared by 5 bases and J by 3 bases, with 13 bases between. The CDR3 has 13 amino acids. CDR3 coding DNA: TGCAGCGTTTCTCTAGGGGTTGACTATGGCTACACCTTC. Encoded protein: CSVSLGVDYGYTF.

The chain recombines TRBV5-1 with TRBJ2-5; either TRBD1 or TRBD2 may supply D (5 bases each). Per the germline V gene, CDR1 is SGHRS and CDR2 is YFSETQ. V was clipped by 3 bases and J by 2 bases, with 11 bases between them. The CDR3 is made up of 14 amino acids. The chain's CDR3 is CASSWGTAQETQYF. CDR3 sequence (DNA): TGCGCCAGCAGCTGGGGGACGGCTCAAGAGACCCAGTACTTC. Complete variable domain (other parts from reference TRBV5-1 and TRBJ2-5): KAGVTQTPRYLIKTRGQQVTLSCSPISGHRSVSWYQQTPGQGLQFLFEYFSETQRNKGNFPGRFSGRQFSNSRSEMNVSTLELGDSALYLCASSWGTAQETQYFGPGTRLLVL.

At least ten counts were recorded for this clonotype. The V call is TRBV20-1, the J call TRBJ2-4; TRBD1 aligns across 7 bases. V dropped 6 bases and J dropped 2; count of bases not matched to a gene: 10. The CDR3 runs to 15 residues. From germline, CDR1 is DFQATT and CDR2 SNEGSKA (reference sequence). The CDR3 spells CSATDRVLTKNIQYF. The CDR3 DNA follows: TGCAGTGCAACAGACAGGGTATTAACCAAAAACATTCAGTACTTC.

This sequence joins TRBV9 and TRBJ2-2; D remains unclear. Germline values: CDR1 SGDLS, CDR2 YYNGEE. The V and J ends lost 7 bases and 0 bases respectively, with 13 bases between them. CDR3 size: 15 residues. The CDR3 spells CASGRAGPNTGELFF. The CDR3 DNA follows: TGTGCCAGCGGACGGGCAGGCCCGAACACCGGGGAGCTGTTTTTT.

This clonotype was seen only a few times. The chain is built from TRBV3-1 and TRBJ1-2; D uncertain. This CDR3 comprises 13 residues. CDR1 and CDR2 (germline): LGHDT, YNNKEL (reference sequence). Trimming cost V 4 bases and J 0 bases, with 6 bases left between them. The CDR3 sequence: CASSPLTNYGYTF. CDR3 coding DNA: TGTGCCAGCAGCCCCCTCACTAACTATGGCTACACCTTC. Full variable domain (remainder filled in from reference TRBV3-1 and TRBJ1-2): DTAVSQTPKYLVTQMGNDKSIKCEQNLGHDTMYWYKQDSKKFLKIMFSYNNKELIINETVPNRFSPKSPDKAHLNLHINSLELGDSAVYFCASSPLTNYGYTFGSGTRLTVV.

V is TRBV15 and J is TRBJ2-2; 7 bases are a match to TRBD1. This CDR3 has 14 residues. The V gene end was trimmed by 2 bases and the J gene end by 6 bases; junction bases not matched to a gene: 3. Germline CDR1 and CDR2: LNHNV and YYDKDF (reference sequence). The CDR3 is CATSRRQGAGELFF. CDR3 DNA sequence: TGTGCCACCAGCAGACGACAGGGCGCCGGGGAGCTGTTTTTT.

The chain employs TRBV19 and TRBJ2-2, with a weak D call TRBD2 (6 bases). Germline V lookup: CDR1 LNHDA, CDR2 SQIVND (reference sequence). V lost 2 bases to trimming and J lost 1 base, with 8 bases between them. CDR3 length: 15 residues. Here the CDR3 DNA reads TGTGCCAGTAGTATAACGCGGGGGAACACCGGGGAGCTGTTTTTT. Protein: CASSITRGNTGELFF.

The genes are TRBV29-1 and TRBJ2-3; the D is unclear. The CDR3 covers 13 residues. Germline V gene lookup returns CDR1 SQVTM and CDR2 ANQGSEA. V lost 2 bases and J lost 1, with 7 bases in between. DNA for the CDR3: TGCAGCGTTGAAATCCCGGGCACAGATACGCAGTATTTT. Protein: CSVEIPGTDTQYF.

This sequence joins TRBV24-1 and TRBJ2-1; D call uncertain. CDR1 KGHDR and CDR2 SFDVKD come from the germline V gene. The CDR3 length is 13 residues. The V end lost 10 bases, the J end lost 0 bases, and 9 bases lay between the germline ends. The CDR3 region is CATFYNSYNEQFF. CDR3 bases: TGTGCCACTTTTTATAACTCCTACAATGAGCAGTTCTTC.

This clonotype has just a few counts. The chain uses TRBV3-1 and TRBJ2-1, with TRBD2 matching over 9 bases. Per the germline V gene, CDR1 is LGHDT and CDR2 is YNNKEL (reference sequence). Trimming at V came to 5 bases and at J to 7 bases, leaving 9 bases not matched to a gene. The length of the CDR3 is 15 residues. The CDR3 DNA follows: TGTGCCAGCAGCGTTAGCGGGGGCTCTTGGAATGAGCAGTTCTTC. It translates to CASSVSGGSWNEQFF.

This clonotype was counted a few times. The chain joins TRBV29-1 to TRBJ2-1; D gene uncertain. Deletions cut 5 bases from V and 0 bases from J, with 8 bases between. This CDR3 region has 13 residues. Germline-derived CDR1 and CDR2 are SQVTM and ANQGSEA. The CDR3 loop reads CSVTGSSYNEQFF. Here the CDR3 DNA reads TGCAGCGTTACGGGCAGCTCCTACAATGAGCAGTTCTTC.

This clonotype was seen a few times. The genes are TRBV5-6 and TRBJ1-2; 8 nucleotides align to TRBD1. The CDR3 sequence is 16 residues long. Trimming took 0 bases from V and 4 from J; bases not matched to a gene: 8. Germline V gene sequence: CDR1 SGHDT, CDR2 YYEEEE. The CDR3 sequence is CASSLGGTGFGYGYTF. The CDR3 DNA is TGTGCCAGCAGCTTGGGAGGGACAGGCTTCGGCTATGGCTACACCTTC. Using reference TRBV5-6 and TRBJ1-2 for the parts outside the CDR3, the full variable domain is DAGVTQSPTHLIKTRGQQVTLRCSPKSGHDTVSWYQQALGQGPQFIFQYYEEEERQRGNFPDRFSGHQFPNYSSELNVNALLLGDSALYLCASSLGGTGFGYGYTFGSGTRLTVV.

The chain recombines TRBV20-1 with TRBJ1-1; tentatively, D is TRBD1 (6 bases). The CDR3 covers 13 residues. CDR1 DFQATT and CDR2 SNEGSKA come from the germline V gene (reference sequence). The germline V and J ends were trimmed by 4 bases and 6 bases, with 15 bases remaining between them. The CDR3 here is CSAIQGSIAEAFF. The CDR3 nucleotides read TGCAGTGCTATACAGGGTTCGATCGCTGAAGCTTTCTTT.